This paragraph covers one TCR beta chain sequence. This record comes from a study of cytomegalovirus exposure and HLA in healthy donors. PCR amplification relied on 60 Vbeta primers (plus 13 Jbeta primers). Produced via immunoSEQ multiplex PCR; TCRdb's table is partial and in-frame only. The repertoire table contains 96,000 or so clones. V was clipped by 5 bases and J by 9 bases, with 17 bases between them. This CDR3 is 14 amino acids long. Germline V gene lookup returns CDR1 MNHEY and CDR2 SVGAGI. Participants comprised healthy donors of bone marrow. The source is a girl between 10 and 17 years old in good health and CMV-seropositive. The rearrangement joins TRBV6-5 to TRBJ1-5, with a possible D match to TRBD1 (6 bases). Sample: PBMCs. This chain's CDR3 is CASSPGHSDRPQHF. DNA of the CDR3: TGTGCCAGCAGTCCGGGACATTCGGATCGGCCCCAGCATTTT.